Listed here are 23 T cell receptor beta chains from one sample, sequenced in a study of blood T cells in healthy people across ages (dated by TCRdb to the mid-2010s). Library prep was done by 5' RACE. The data were produced on an Illumina HiSeq 2500. A second PCR of about 7 to 12 cycles was performed with a sample-barcoded 5' primer and a J-beta primer mix. Starting from the raw public reads, TCRdb applied fastp trimming at Q25, assembled clones with MiXCR and retained in-frame beta chains. Each CDR3 protein appears once, grouped with its most common genes and DNA. Across this sample there are around 620,000 distinct CDR3 sequences, with 25% to 30% seen only once. The ten largest clones capture roughly 18% of the sample. Sequencing input: blood. The receptors stem from a woman in her seventies in good health.

V usage is TRBV20-1 and J usage is TRBJ2-5; 8 nucleotides match TRBD2. Trimming removed 8 bases from V and 5 bases from J; junction bases left unmatched: 10. This CDR3 contains 13 residues. Germline lookup yields CDR1 DFQATT and CDR2 SNEGSKA (reference sequence). CDR3 sequence: CSPSAGGTETQYF. CDR3 in DNA: TGCAGTCCTTCCGCGGGGGGAACGGAGACCCAGTACTTC.

This clonotype turned up a few times. The CDR3 nucleotides read TGTGCCAGCTCTCCGGTTCGAGAATTCACTGAAGCTTTCTTT. This gives the protein CASSPVREFTEAFF. The chain recombines TRBV18 with TRBJ1-1; no firm D call. This CDR3 comprises 14 residues. The ends were cut back, 6 bases at V and 4 bases at J, with 15 bases in the middle. CDR1 KGHSH and CDR2 LQKENI come from the germline V gene.

The chain is built from TRBV7-2 and TRBJ2-5; 7 nucleotides match TRBD2. V was pared by 5 bases and J by 2 bases, with 8 bases of the junction left unmatched. The CDR3 is 15 residues long. Per germline, CDR1 SGHTA and CDR2 FQGNSA. This chain's CDR3 is CASSIHLAAQETQYF. The CDR3 DNA sequence: TGTGCCAGCAGCATCCATCTAGCGGCTCAAGAGACCCAGTACTTC.

The chain recombines TRBV7-9 with TRBJ2-5; 7 bases are a match to TRBD1. The J call may be wrong; the DNA end is better matched by TRBJ2-7. Germline V gene lookup returns CDR1 SEHNR and CDR2 FQNEAQ (reference sequence). The CDR3 is 16 residues long. CDR3 in DNA: TGTGCCAGCAGCTACGGCAAAAGACAGGGAATCTACGAGCAGTACTTC. Protein sequence: CASSYGKRQGIYEQYF.

The chain joins TRBV20-1 to TRBJ2-5; 8 bases line up with TRBD2. Looked up from germline, CDR1 is DFQATT and CDR2 is SNEGSKA (reference sequence). The CDR3 is 14 residues long. The ends lost 6 bases at V and 4 bases at J; junction bases unmatched: 10. Here the CDR3 DNA reads TGCAGTGCCTGGGTAGCGGGGCAAAGAGAGACCCAGTACTTC. Its protein is CSAWVAGQRETQYF.

There are a few counts of this clonotype. The chain combines TRBV10-3 with TRBJ1-1, with D unclear. The V gene lost 4 bases and the J gene lost 2 bases, with 8 bases spanning the gap. From germline, CDR1 is ENHRY and CDR2 SYGVKD. The CDR3 runs 13 residues. The DNA of the CDR3 is TGTGCCATCAGTGGAAACTCAAACACTGAAGCTTTCTTT. This sequence encodes CAISGNSNTEAFF.

The V call is TRBV29-1, the J call TRBJ1-1; D is unclear. Trimming took 6 bases from V and 2 from J, leaving 10 bases between them. Germline loops: CDR1 SQVTM, CDR2 ANQGSEA. The CDR3 covers 12 residues. The CDR3 loop reads CSVRTLNTEAFF. Written as DNA, the CDR3 is TGCAGCGTCCGAACTCTCAACACTGAAGCTTTCTTT.

This clonotype was seen a few times. Here the CDR3 DNA reads TGCAGTGCTAGAGAGGGGACAGGGAAAGGAAACACCATATATTTT. This encodes CSAREGTGKGNTIYF. The rearrangement joins TRBV20-1 to TRBJ1-3, with 9 bases fitting TRBD1. The V gene end was trimmed by 0 bases and the J gene end by 4 bases; junction bases not matched to a gene: 4. CDR3 length: 15 amino acids. The germline gives CDR1 DFQATT, CDR2 SNEGSKA (reference sequence).

The CDR3 DNA is TGTGCCAGCAGCCGGGGACAGCTAAATCGTAATGAAAAACTGTTTTTT. Protein: CASSRGQLNRNEKLFF. The chain uses TRBV7-9 and TRBJ1-4, with TRBD1 matching over 7 bases. Germline CDR1 is SEHNR and CDR2 is FQNEAQ (reference sequence). The J segment lost 4 bases and the V segment lost 5 bases, leaving 10 bases of the junction unmatched. The CDR3 covers 16 residues.

This clonotype showed up just a few times. The rearrangement joins TRBV11-2 to TRBJ1-4, with TRBD1 as a possible D gene (6 bases). Germline CDR1 is SGHAT and CDR2 is FQNNGV. This CDR3 contains 16 residues. V was cut by 5 bases and J by 2 bases, with 15 bases left in between. CDR3 sequence (DNA): TGTGCCAGCAGCCCCCGGTCCGGACAGACTAATGAAAAACTGTTTTTT. It codes for CASSPRSGQTNEKLFF.

A few counts support this clonotype. The CDR3 bases are TGCGCCAGTTCCTTTATCGGGACAGGCGAAGCTTTCTTT. This codes for CASSFIGTGEAFF. This chain joins TRBV5-1 and TRBJ1-1; 8 nucleotides agree with TRBD1. Per germline, CDR1 SGHRS and CDR2 YFSETQ. V was clipped by 8 bases and J by 8 bases; unmatched bases: 11. This CDR3 has 13 residues.

This clonotype has a handful of counts. The chain employs TRBV27 and TRBJ1-4; D gene ambiguous. Germline V gene sequence: CDR1 MNHEY, CDR2 SMNVEV (reference sequence). Deletions cut 6 bases from V and 1 base from J, with 3 bases between. This CDR3 spans 12 amino acids. The CDR3, as DNA: TGTGCCAGCAGACAAACTAATGAAAAACTGTTTTTT. Its protein is CASRQTNEKLFF.

This clonotype was detected a few times. An end of the junction does not agree with germline; a read error may underlie this. The rearrangement uses TRBV30 and TRBJ2-3; D unresolved. Germline loops: CDR1 GTSNPN, CDR2 SVGIG (reference sequence). CDR3 length: 11 residues. Here the CDR3 reads CAWSVLSRAHF. The CDR3 DNA is TGTGCCTGGAGTGTACTTTCCCGCGCGCATTTT.

The sample holds one count of this clonotype. This chain links TRBV5-6 with TRBJ1-2; D remains unclear. From germline, CDR1 is SGHDT and CDR2 YYEEEE. The CDR3 consists of 14 residues. Deletions cut 0 bases from V and 2 bases from J, with 8 bases between. CDR3 nucleotide sequence: TGTGCCAGCAGCTTGGGTACCATCAACTATGGCTACACCTTC. The encoded protein is CASSLGTINYGYTF. Together with reference TRBV5-6 and TRBJ1-2, the CDR3 gives the full variable domain: DAGVTQSPTHLIKTRGQQVTLRCSPKSGHDTVSWYQQALGQGPQFIFQYYEEEERQRGNFPDRFSGHQFPNYSSELNVNALLLGDSALYLCASSLGTINYGYTFGSGTRLTVV.

This clonotype was detected a few times. CDR3 loop: CATSDRGKETQYF. CDR3 sequence (DNA): TGTGCCACCAGCGACAGGGGGAAAGAGACCCAGTACTTC. The J gene is TRBJ2-5, the V gene TRBV24-1; 9 bases align to TRBD1. Per the germline V gene, CDR1 is KGHDR and CDR2 is SFDVKD. The V gene end was trimmed by 7 bases and the J gene end by 3 bases; junction bases not matched to a gene: 2. This CDR3 region has 13 residues.

This clonotype came up a few times. V usage is TRBV29-1 and J usage is TRBJ2-5; TRBD1 aligns across 7 bases. The CDR3 sequence is 11 residues long. Germline CDR1 and CDR2: SQVTM and ANQGSEA. V lost 4 bases, J lost 6 bases, and 2 bases stayed unmatched. CDR3 in amino acids: CSVGDRQTQYF. The CDR3 DNA follows: TGCAGCGTTGGGGACAGACAGACCCAGTACTTC.

Notes on this clonotype: It is unclear where the CDR3 begins or ends on the DNA, so no DNA is shown, and the CDR3 is as TCRdb lists it. This chain uses TRBV28 with TRBJ1-1. CDR1 MDHEN and CDR2 SYDVKM come from the germline V gene. The CDR3 spans 14 residues, counting both ends. This CDR3 is CASSLVMGNTEAFF.

This clonotype was counted a few times. The conserved phenylalanine or tryptophan is not found at the CDR3 terminus, so this likely reflects a read error. As DNA, the CDR3 is TGTGCCAGCAGTCCAGGGGGGGCCTCTAGCAATCAGCCCCAGCATCTT. Translated: CASSPGGASSNQPQHL. The chain couples TRBV6-6 to TRBJ1-5; 7 positions agree with TRBD1. The CDR3 sequence is 16 residues long. Germline V gene data show CDR1 as MNHNY and CDR2 as SVGAGI (reference sequence). After removal of 5 bases from V and 0 bases from J, the junction contained 7 bases not matched to a gene.

The V call is TRBV29-1, the J call TRBJ2-3; 8 positions agree with TRBD2. The CDR3 loop spans 14 amino acids. Germline CDR1 is SQVTM and CDR2 is ANQGSEA. The V and J ends lost 6 bases and 2 bases, in that order; junction bases with no gene match: 7. CDR3 DNA: TGCAGCGTCGGGACTAGGGGAACCACAGATACGCAGTATTTT. Residues: CSVGTRGTTDTQYF.

This clonotype has more than one count but fewer than ten. The rearrangement uses TRBV5-1 and TRBJ2-2, with D uncertain. Germline V gene data show CDR1 as SGHRS and CDR2 as YFSETQ. The V end was cut by 3 bases, the J end by 3 bases, with 9 bases between. The CDR3 runs 14 residues. The CDR3 is CASSSRTDTGELFF. CDR3 bases: TGCGCCAGCAGCTCGCGGACGGACACCGGGGAGCTGTTTTTT.

The chain links TRBV5-1 to TRBJ1-1; D gene unclear. The length of the CDR3 is 14 residues. Germline CDR1 SGHRS, CDR2 YFSETQ. The V end lost 0 bases, the J end lost 0 bases, and 6 bases lay between the germline ends. CDR3 in amino acids: CASSLARMNTEAFF. The CDR3 nucleotides read TGCGCCAGCAGCTTGGCGAGGATGAACACTGAAGCTTTCTTT.

This clonotype showed up just a few times. V is TRBV11-2 and J is TRBJ1-3, with a tentative D call TRBD1 (5 bases). CDR1 is SGHAT, CDR2 FQNNGV, per germline. The CDR3 has 15 amino acids. V was trimmed by 3 bases and J by 0 bases, leaving 9 bases between them. DNA for the CDR3: TGTGCCAGCAGCTTCTCCGGGGCCTCTGGAAACACCATATATTTT. It specifies CASSFSGASGNTIYF.

Points on this clonotype: Mismatch with germline at one junction end may stem from a read error. The chain employs TRBV7-6 and TRBJ2-5; 8 bases agree with TRBD2. The germline V gene has CDR1 SGHVS and CDR2 FNYEAQ. This CDR3 has 14 residues. CDR3 nucleotides: TGTGCCAGCAGCCACACCCAGGCCGGGACTAGTCCGGTCTTC. Its translation: CASSHTQAGTSPVF.